This TCR beta chain was profiled in a study of OX40 agonist ivuxolimab in advanced cancers. Study background: Prior anti-PD-1, anti-PD-L1 or anti-CTLA-4 therapy did not bar entry, and more than 35% had some. Partial responses were observed in three patients, of whom one had hepatocellular carcinoma and two had cutaneous melanoma.

The CDR3 runs to 17 residues. V was cut by 2 bases and J by 0 bases, with 15 bases left in between. Per germline, CDR1 LGHNA and CDR2 YNFKEQ. Repertoires were generated with immunoSEQ multiplex PCR, while TCRdb's copy carries only in-frame clones and drops some. This sample has 35,000 to 40,000 clones, with about 80% found just once. The specimen was CD4+ or CD8+ T cells sorted from blood, collected in a trial of the OX40 agonist ivuxolimab. The gene calls are TRBV4-2 and TRBJ2-3; perhaps TRBD1 as D (6 bases). The sequence came from an adult with an advanced solid tumor such as melanoma, head and neck, liver or kidney cancer. CDR3 sequence reads: CASSQNGARGSTDTQYF. The CDR3 coding sequence is TGTGCCAGCAGCCAAAATGGTGCCAGGGGAAGCACAGATACGCAGTATTTT.